This TCR beta chain derives from a study of T cells in Graves' hyperthyroidism and ophthalmopathy. Germline assignment: CDR1 SGDLS and CDR2 YYNGEE. This CDR3 has 15 residues. Trimming removed 3 bases from V and 8 bases from J, with 20 bases in between. RNA transcripts gave rise to amplified TCR beta CDR3 regions. TCR CDR3 regions were first amplified by RT-PCR with HTBI primers. Each CDR3 protein gets one entry after TCRdb re-called the multiplex PCR reads with MiXCR. The table includes about 110,000 distinct CDR3 sequences, approximately 15% detected once. The sequenced sample consisted of blood. The TCR originated in a woman in her 50s with Graves' hyperthyroidism. The J gene is TRBJ1-2, the V gene TRBV9; D unclear. The CDR3 loop is CASSAHPLEPGGYTF. CDR3 DNA sequence: TGTGCCAGCAGCGCCCACCCTTTGGAACCGGGGGGCTACACCTTC.